The 26 T cell receptor beta chains below all came from one sample that was sequenced in a study of T-cell reconstitution after alpha-beta-depleted transplantation in children. The authors prepared the TCRbeta library with unique molecular identifiers. Using its own MiXCR run on the PCR reads, TCRdb lists one record per CDR3 protein. Among some 490,000 distinct CDR3 sequences, around 13% were seen once, and the ten largest hold around 5.8%. The sequencing here drew on PBMCs from the stem cell graft donor, taken from the stem cell graft. The receptors originated from a human donor who donated a stem cell graft to a child with combined immunodeficiency.

The sample holds many counts of this clonotype. The chain couples TRBV28 to TRBJ1-2; 8 bases are shared with TRBD1. The CDR3 spans 12 residues. Trimming at V came to 7 bases and at J to 5 bases, leaving 3 bases not matched to a gene. The germline V gene encodes CDR1 MDHEN and CDR2 SYDVKM. The CDR3 coding sequence is TGTGCCAGCAAAGACAGGGGATATGGCTACACCTTC. Residues: CASKDRGYGYTF.

The V call is TRBV11-2, the J call TRBJ2-7; 13 bases match TRBD2. The junction had 4 bases not matched to a gene; V was cut back by 0 bases and J by 2 bases. The germline V gene has CDR1 SGHAT and CDR2 FQNNGV. The CDR3 runs 17 residues. This chain's CDR3 is CASSLELAGGPPYEQYF. CDR3 bases: TGTGCCAGCAGCTTAGAACTAGCGGGAGGGCCTCCCTACGAGCAGTACTTC.

V and J are TRBV5-1 and TRBJ2-5; 7 bases line up with TRBD1. The CDR3 contains 14 residues. The germline V gene encodes CDR1 SGHRS and CDR2 YFSETQ. V was clipped by 3 bases and J by 1 base; unmatched bases: 3. The CDR3 coding sequence is TGCGCCAGCAGCTATGACAGGGCCCAAGAGACCCAGTACTTC. This codes for CASSYDRAQETQYF.

The sample holds many counts of this clonotype. The rearrangement uses TRBV11-3 and TRBJ2-1, with 13 bases aligning to TRBD2. The V gene's germline CDR1 is SGHNT and CDR2 YENEEA. V was pared by 3 bases and J by 6 bases, with 2 bases of the junction left unmatched. CDR3 length: 15 amino acids. For the CDR3, the DNA is TGTGCCAGCAGCTTGTGGACTAGCGGGAGCAATGAGCAGTTCTTC. Translating it yields CASSLWTSGSNEQFF.

The table lists this clonotype with a few counts. The chain links TRBV19 to TRBJ2-3, with a weak D call TRBD2 (5 bases). Germline CDR1 and CDR2: LNHDA and SQIVND (reference sequence). V gave up 5 bases and J gave up 0 bases, with 12 bases separating them. This CDR3 is 15 amino acids long. The DNA of the CDR3 is TGTGCCAGTAGTGTCCAAGCGGAAAGCACAGATACGCAGTATTTT. It yields the protein CASSVQAESTDTQYF.

The chain uses TRBV6-4 and TRBJ2-1, with 9 bases fitting TRBD2. The CDR3 is 15 amino acids. Unmatched junction bases numbered 6, after V lost 4 bases and J lost 5 bases. Germline V lookup: CDR1 MRHNA, CDR2 SNTAGT. For the CDR3, the DNA is TGTGCCAGCAGTGCGGCTAGCGGGACCCACAATGAGCAGTTCTTC. Its translation: CASSAASGTHNEQFF.

This clonotype was observed at least ten times. CDR3 sequence (DNA): TGTGCCAGCACCGCCTCCGGGAGATTCTCCTACGAGCAGTACTTC. Translating gives CASTASGRFSYEQYF. V is TRBV6-1 and J is TRBJ2-7; tentative D call: TRBD2 (6 bases). Germline loops: CDR1 MNHNS, CDR2 SASEGT. Deletions cut 7 bases from V and 0 bases from J, with 16 bases between. The CDR3 is 15 residues long.

There are many counts of this clonotype. The V and J genes are TRBV20-1 and TRBJ2-7; a possible D gene is TRBD2 (5 bases). The CDR3 runs 12 residues. CDR1 and CDR2 from the germline V gene are DFQATT and SNEGSKA (reference sequence). V gave up 3 bases and J gave up 2 bases, with 8 bases separating them. The CDR3: CSARTNTYEQYF. CDR3 DNA sequence: TGCAGTGCTAGGACTAACACCTACGAGCAGTACTTC.

This sequence joins TRBV29-1 and TRBJ2-4; 7 bases map to TRBD2. Trimming at V came to 0 bases and at J to 6 bases, leaving 2 bases not matched to a gene. The germline V gene encodes CDR1 SQVTM and CDR2 ANQGSEA. The CDR3 contains 13 residues. The CDR3 DNA reads TGCAGCGTTGAAGAGGGAGGGACAAACATTCAGTACTTC. Translating gives CSVEEGGTNIQYF.

This chain connects TRBV6-2 or TRBV6-3 to TRBJ2-7; D remains ambiguous. Trimming took 7 bases from V and 6 from J, leaving 10 bases between them. The CDR3 totals 11 residues. CDR1 and CDR2 (germline): MNHEY, SVGEGT. In DNA form, the CDR3 reads TGTGCCAGCACCCCGCCTGGCGAGCAGTACTTC. It yields the protein CASTPPGEQYF.

The chain couples TRBV4-3 to TRBJ1-4; 10 nucleotides line up with TRBD1. Germline V gene data show CDR1 as LGHNA and CDR2 as YSLEER. The J segment lost 7 bases and the V segment lost 3 bases, leaving 2 bases of the junction unmatched. The CDR3 sequence is 14 residues long. The CDR3 nucleotides are TGCGCCAGCAGCCAGACAGGGGGCGGTGAAAAACTGTTTTTT. It yields the protein CASSQTGGGEKLFF.

This clonotype was seen a handful of times. This chain links TRBV24-1 with TRBJ2-7, with TRBD1 matching over 8 bases. Germline CDR1 is KGHDR and CDR2 is SFDVKD. The J segment lost 3 bases and the V segment lost 4 bases, leaving 4 bases of the junction unmatched. The CDR3 totals 14 residues. The CDR3 DNA reads as TGTGCCACCAGTGACGACAGGGGAGGCTACGAGCAGTACTTC. It encodes CATSDDRGGYEQYF.

This chain connects TRBV5-1 to TRBJ2-7, with 14 positions matching TRBD2. Germline values: CDR1 SGHRS, CDR2 YFSETQ. This CDR3 contains 15 residues. After removal of 3 bases from V and 7 bases from J, the junction contained 6 bases not matched to a gene. The CDR3 nucleotides read TGCGCCAGCAGCTGGGGACTAGCGGGAGAGGAAGAGCAGTACTTC. Residues: CASSWGLAGEEEQYF. Drawing the rest from reference TRBV5-1 and TRBJ2-7, the complete variable domain is KAGVTQTPRYLIKTRGQQVTLSCSPISGHRSVSWYQQTPGQGLQFLFEYFSETQRNKGNFPGRFSGRQFSNSRSEMNVSTLELGDSALYLCASSWGLAGEEEQYFGPGTRLTVT.

The chain uses TRBV4-3 and TRBJ2-2, with 10 nucleotides matching TRBD1. Per germline, CDR1 LGHNA and CDR2 YSLEER. V was clipped by 4 bases and J by 4 bases; unmatched bases: 6. CDR3 length equals 16 residues. CDR3 loop: CASSRQGTGATGELFF. As DNA, the CDR3 is TGCGCCAGCAGCCGTCAGGGGACAGGGGCCACCGGGGAGCTGTTTTTT.

This clonotype has at least ten counts. The chain links TRBV4-2 to TRBJ1-1; 7 nucleotides align to TRBD1. V lost 3 bases and J lost 1; bases outside the gene matches: 2. Germline CDR1 reads LGHNA; CDR2 reads YNFKEQ. The CDR3 spans 14 residues. DNA for the CDR3: TGTGCCAGCAGCCAGGGACAGAGGAACACTGAAGCTTTCTTT. Protein product: CASSQGQRNTEAFF.

The chain has TRBV12-3 or TRBV12-4 and TRBJ1-5; 7 bases align to TRBD1. This CDR3 has 14 residues. Germline trimming cut 6 bases from V and 6 bases from J; bases unmatched to any gene: 8. In nucleotides, the CDR3 is TGTGCCAGCAGAAAGACAGGGAGGGGTCAGCCCCAGCATTTT. Its protein is CASRKTGRGQPQHF.

This clonotype has a count of ten or more. In DNA form, the CDR3 reads TGCAGCGTTGAGGGGACCGGGGAGCTGTTTTTT. Protein product: CSVEGTGELFF. The rearrangement uses TRBV29-1 and TRBJ2-2; D is uncertain. Germline V gives CDR1 SQVTM, CDR2 ANQGSEA. With 3 bases removed from V and 5 bases from J, the gap between germline ends came to 4 bases. The CDR3 runs to 11 residues.

This clonotype occurred a few times. The rearrangement joins TRBV6-1 to TRBJ2-4; 11 nucleotides agree with TRBD2. The CDR3 consists of 16 residues. From germline, CDR1 is MNHNS and CDR2 SASEGT. The J segment lost 4 bases and the V segment lost 6 bases, leaving 8 bases of the junction unmatched. CDR3 in DNA: TGTGCCAGCAGACACGGGGGACTAGCGGCAAAAAACATTCAGTACTTC. Protein product: CASRHGGLAAKNIQYF.

There are many counts of this clonotype. This chain uses TRBV5-6 with TRBJ2-5; 7 positions match TRBD1. Germline V CDR1 and CDR2: SGHDT, YYEEEE. V shed 2 bases, J shed 2 bases, and the junction held 12 bases outside the gene matches. CDR3 size: 17 residues. The CDR3 loop is CASSFPRTLTGQETQYF. The CDR3 DNA reads TGTGCCAGCAGCTTCCCCCGAACCTTGACAGGGCAAGAGACCCAGTACTTC.

This clonotype was recorded many times. V is TRBV5-5 and J is TRBJ1-4; 7 bases fit TRBD1. J was trimmed by 0 bases and V by 4 bases; bases with no gene match: 9. CDR1 and CDR2 from the germline V gene are SGHKS and YYEKEE (reference sequence). The CDR3 has 17 amino acids. The CDR3, as DNA: TGTGCCAGCAGCCCCCGGACAGGAGGGGCAACTAATGAAAAACTGTTTTTT. This sequence encodes CASSPRTGGATNEKLFF.

This clonotype has more than one count but fewer than ten. The V gene is TRBV29-1, the J gene TRBJ1-1; the D is unclear. Trimming stripped 3 bases from V and 1 base from J, with 9 bases between. The CDR3 extends over 13 amino acids. CDR1 is SQVTM and CDR2 is ANQGSEA in the germline V gene. The CDR3 bases are TGCAGCGTTGATTTTGGCAGGAACACTGAAGCTTTCTTT. Translated, it gives CSVDFGRNTEAFF.

The chain uses TRBV4-2 and TRBJ2-3, with 7 positions matching TRBD1. Looked up from germline, CDR1 is LGHNA and CDR2 is YNFKEQ. The V gene end was trimmed by 6 bases and the J gene end by 5 bases; junction bases not matched to a gene: 8. The length of the CDR3 is 14 residues. The CDR3 coding sequence is TGTGCCAGCAGGGCAGACAGGGTCGGAGATACGCAGTATTTT. The encoded protein is CASRADRVGDTQYF.

The chain combines TRBV2 with TRBJ2-2; D possibly corresponds to TRBD1 (5 bases). Germline V lookup: CDR1 SNHLY, CDR2 FYNNEI. V was trimmed by 6 bases and J by 5 bases, leaving 16 bases between them. CDR3 length equals 15 residues. As DNA, the CDR3 is TGTGCCAGCAGATTGCGGCAGGGTGGTACCGGGGAGCTGTTTTTT. Amino acid sequence: CASRLRQGGTGELFF.

This clonotype was detected a few times. The V and J genes are TRBV20-1 and TRBJ2-7; weak D call: TRBD1 (5 bases). This CDR3 is built from 12 residues. Germline CDR1 DFQATT, CDR2 SNEGSKA (reference sequence). Trimming took 3 bases from V and 6 from J, leaving 12 bases between them. The CDR3 nucleotides are TGCAGTGCTAGCCCCAGGGTCTTCGAGCAGTACTTC. Translation gives CSASPRVFEQYF.

Many counts were recorded for this clonotype. The genes are TRBV5-1 and TRBJ2-1; 8 bases are shared with TRBD1. Germline CDR1 is SGHRS and CDR2 is YFSETQ. Unmatched junction bases numbered 6, after V lost 4 bases and J lost 6 bases. The CDR3 spans 14 residues. CDR3 sequence reads: CASSLGDRGNEQFF. The CDR3 DNA sequence: TGCGCCAGCAGCCTAGGAGACAGGGGCAATGAGCAGTTCTTC.

This clonotype appeared many times. One junction end disagrees with the germline gene, perhaps due to a read error. The chain carries TRBV24-1 and TRBJ2-1, with TRBD1 identical over 8 bases. The germline V gene encodes CDR1 KGHDR and CDR2 SFDVKD. CDR3 length: 12 residues. CDR3 loop: CATSDPGTGQVF. CDR3 DNA: TGTGCCACCAGTGATCCCGGGACAGGCCAGGTCTTC.